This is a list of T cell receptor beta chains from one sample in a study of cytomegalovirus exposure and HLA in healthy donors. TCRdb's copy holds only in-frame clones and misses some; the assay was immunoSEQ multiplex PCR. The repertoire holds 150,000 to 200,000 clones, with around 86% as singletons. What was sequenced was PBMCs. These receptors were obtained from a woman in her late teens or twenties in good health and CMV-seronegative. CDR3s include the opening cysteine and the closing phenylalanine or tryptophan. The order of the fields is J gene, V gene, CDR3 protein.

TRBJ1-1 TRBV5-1 CASSLEAGYAEAFF
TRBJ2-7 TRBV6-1 CASRRSQTGTYEQYF
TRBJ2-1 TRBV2 CASSLLAGGAGSHNEQFF
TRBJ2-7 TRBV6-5 CASSYEQGNYEQYF
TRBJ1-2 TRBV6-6 CASNRHRGNYGYTF
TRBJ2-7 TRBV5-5 CASSPDIYEQYF
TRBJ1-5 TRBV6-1 CASSVQGFNQPQHF
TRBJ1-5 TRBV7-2 CASSLVGGGSNQPQHF
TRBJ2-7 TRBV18 CASSASGLAGPQVYEQYF
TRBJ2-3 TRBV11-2 CASSSLAGGRDTQYF
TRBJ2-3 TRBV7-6 CASSLEAGQGSGEDTQYF
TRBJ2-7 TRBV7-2 CASSLGGGSYEQYF
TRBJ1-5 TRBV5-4 CASSLTGSNQPQHF
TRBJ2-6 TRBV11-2 CASSLVGAGANVLTF
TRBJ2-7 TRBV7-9 CASSPEGLAGDYEQYF
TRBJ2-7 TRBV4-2 CASSQDLGASDEQYF
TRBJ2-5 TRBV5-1 CASSSAETQYF
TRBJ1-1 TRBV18 CASSGQSMNTEAFF
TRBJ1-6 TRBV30 CAWSPGTGDSPLHF
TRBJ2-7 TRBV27 CASSLSSSGTSSYEQYF
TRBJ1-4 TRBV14 CASSRRQPNEKLFF
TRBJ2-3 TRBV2 CASSEEATSRDTQYF
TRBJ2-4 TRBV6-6 CASSYKGGRAKNIQYF
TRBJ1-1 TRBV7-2 CASSLRGTEAFF
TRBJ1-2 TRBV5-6 CASSGTGGAGYGYTF
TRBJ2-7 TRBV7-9 CATIGGQGVYYEQYF